This T cell receptor beta chain appears in the sequencing data of a study of blood T cell repertoires in COVID-19. Study-wide background: The United States, Italy and Spain provided the acute and convalescent COVID-19 samples. The analysed material was cDNA or gDNA that came from T cells, B-cell-depleted T cells, or PBMCs.

The J segment lost 5 bases and the V segment lost 0 bases, leaving 3 bases of the junction unmatched. The CDR3 runs 14 residues. Germline CDR1 SGHNT, CDR2 YYREEE (reference sequence). In the source study's methods: Estimates of nucleated cell counts were drawn from the amplification of reference gene primers. Sequenced by immunoSEQ multiplex PCR; TCRdb stores in-frame clones only, minus some. V and J calls and clone size come straight from that table; D and trimming were deduced from the DNA. Among tens of thousands of clones, about 82% were seen once, and the ten largest hold over 25%. This sequence joins TRBV5-4 and TRBJ2-5; TRBD2 agrees at 8 bases. The sequenced sample consisted of peripheral blood. The sequence was collected from a human donor with active COVID-19. The donor label of this sample is uncertain. CDR3 bases: TGTGCCAGCAGCTTGGGCCGCGGGAGGGAGACCCAGTACTTC. It translates to CASSLGRGRETQYF.